This TCR beta chain was observed in a study of blood T cell repertoires in COVID-19. Study-wide background: Samples came from the United States, Italy and Spain, spanning acute and convalescent COVID-19. The analysed material was cDNA or gDNA that came from T cells, B-cell-depleted T cells, or PBMCs.

The CDR3 length is 13 residues. V was cut by 0 bases and J by 4 bases, with 6 bases left in between. Germline loops: CDR1 SGHNT, CDR2 YENEEA. Seattle-derived patients entered the study during active infection and were followed longitudinally. Original analysis: Using reference gene primer amplification, nucleated cell counts were estimated. This table comes from immunoSEQ multiplex PCR, and its TCRdb copy is limited to in-frame clones, with some not included. V and J calls and clone size are given by that table; D and trimming were obtained from the DNA. The data show around 260,000 clones, 70% to 85% seen once. This clone is a singleton in its sample.

The receptor was derived from a human donor with COVID-19, enrolled during active disease. The donor label of this sample is uncertain. Sequencing was performed on peripheral blood. The gene calls are TRBV11-3 and TRBJ1-1; D is undetermined. CDR3 sequence: CASSLEEGTEAFF. CDR3 in DNA: TGTGCCAGCAGCTTAGAAGAGGGCACTGAAGCTTTCTTT.